This T cell receptor (beta chain) was retrieved from a study of cytomegalovirus exposure and HLA in healthy donors. Study-wide findings and caveats: Reportedly, fewer N-insertions than the roughly 690-donor mean appeared in an Asian-associated ancestry cluster in a later analysis. Cytomegalovirus association was assigned to about 150 TCR beta chains.

Primers included in the PCR were 60 Vbeta and 13 Jbeta primers. Profiled with immunoSEQ multiplex PCR; TCRdb holds only in-frame clones, not every one. The table has about 170,000 clones, roughly three quarters seen once; the top ten hold over 2%. Trimming cost V 4 bases and J 0 bases, with 17 bases left between them. CDR3 length equals 17 residues. Germline V CDR1 and CDR2: MNHEY, SMNVEV (reference sequence). A remark on this clone: Its antigen remains unidentified.

The sample comprised PBMCs. The source of this sequence is a woman between 50 and 59 years old in good health and CMV-seronegative. V and J are TRBV27 and TRBJ2-3, with TRBD1 as a possible D gene (7 bases). In nucleotides, the CDR3 is TGTGCCAGCAGTTCCTCCAGGGGGGACAGTAGCACAGATACGCAGTATTTT. Its protein product is CASSSSRGDSSTDTQYF.